The 7 T cell receptor beta chains below were found in one sample sequenced in a study of response to subunit inactivated influenza vaccine. Each CDR3 protein gets one entry after TCRdb re-called the RT-PCR reads with MiXCR. The repertoire holds roughly 160,000 distinct CDR3 sequences, with under 13% as singletons. The sequencing here drew on non-naive T cells sorted from PBMCs, taken about 40 days after vaccination. These receptor sequences come from a man aged 45-60 years who received an inactivated influenza vaccine.

This clonotype appeared a few times. The rearrangement uses TRBV5-4 and TRBJ1-2, with D perhaps matching TRBD1 (5 bases). Trimming removed 3 bases at V and 4 bases at J, with 13 bases between. CDR3 length: 14 amino acids. Germline CDR1 reads SGHNT; CDR2 reads YYREEE (reference sequence). CDR3 protein: CASSWTTGRYGYTF. The DNA for the CDR3 is TGTGCCAGCAGCTGGACCACGGGACGCTATGGCTACACCTTC.

This clonotype has more than one count but fewer than ten. V and J are TRBV27 and TRBJ2-1; D is undetermined. CDR3 length: 13 amino acids. CDR1 is MNHEY, CDR2 SMNVEV, per germline (reference sequence). V was clipped by 2 bases and J by 5 bases, with 7 bases between them. This CDR3 is CASSLGVNNEQFF. Written as DNA, the CDR3 is TGTGCCAGCAGTTTAGGGGTAAACAATGAGCAGTTCTTC.

The rearrangement joins TRBV20-1 to TRBJ2-3; TRBD2 aligns across 12 bases. The CDR3 runs to 17 residues. Per the germline V gene, CDR1 is DFQATT and CDR2 is SNEGSKA (reference sequence). J lost 1 base, V lost 6 bases, and 11 bases had no gene match. The chain's CDR3 is CSASTSGGTYRTDTQYF. In nucleotides, the CDR3 is TGCAGTGCCTCTACTAGCGGGGGGACTTACCGCACAGATACGCAGTATTTT.

In this sample, this clonotype turned up many times. The chain carries TRBV12-3 or TRBV12-4 and TRBJ2-1; D may be TRBD1 (6 bases). Trimming removed 6 bases at V and 3 bases at J, with 15 bases between. The CDR3 is 15 amino acids. The CDR3 is CASRGADGIYNEQFF. In nucleotides, the CDR3 is TGTGCCAGCAGGGGGGCAGACGGTATCTACAATGAGCAGTTCTTC.

This clonotype came up many times. V gene TRBV6-5 combines with J gene TRBJ2-5; D might be TRBD1 (5 bases). Germline CDR1 is MNHEY and CDR2 is SVGAGI. V was clipped by 2 bases and J by 1 base, with 5 bases between them. This CDR3 is built from 13 residues. CDR3 protein: CASSYTGQETQYF. The CDR3 nucleotides are TGTGCCAGCAGTTACACAGGCCAAGAGACCCAGTACTTC.

Here the CDR3 reads CASSQTSGGPWFF. CDR3 sequence (DNA): TGCGCCAGCAGCCAAACTAGCGGGGGGCCCTGGTTCTTC. The chain recombines TRBV4-1 with TRBJ2-1; TRBD2 matches 12 bases. The CDR3 length is 13 residues. V shed 2 bases and J 15 bases; nucleotides not matched to a gene: 5. Germline V gene sequence: CDR1 MGHRA, CDR2 YSYEKL.

This chain links TRBV20-1 with TRBJ2-3; D unclear. V was pared by 5 bases and J by 2 bases, with 11 bases between. The CDR3 sequence is 13 residues long. Germline lookup yields CDR1 DFQATT and CDR2 SNEGSKA (reference sequence). CDR3 loop: CSAVKILTDTQYF. The CDR3 nucleotides are TGCAGTGCTGTCAAAATACTCACAGATACGCAGTATTTT.